A selection of T cell receptor beta chains follows, all from one sample in a study of PD-1 and CTLA-4 blockade in melanoma. Here immunoSEQ multiplex PCR was the method, and the copy in TCRdb shows in-frame clones only, minus some. The data show 25,000 to 35,000 clones, around 93% seen once. This material consisted of CD8+ T cells from peripheral blood, taken from a patient given anti-PD-1 treatment. These receptors were collected from a human donor with melanoma. Both conserved end residues are part of each CDR3. A D gene is named only where the DNA matches it firmly. Expanded clones are given a class, and other clones once, few, many or no size at all.

J,V,size,D,DNA,CDR3
TRBJ2-2,TRBV11-2,once,-,TGTGCCAGCCCCCGGGGGTCGAACACCGGGGAGCTGTTTTTT,CASPRGSNTGELFF
TRBJ2-3,TRBV10-3,once,-,TGTGCCATCAGTGAGGACCCAGATACGCAGTATTTT,CAISEDPDTQYF
TRBJ2-7,TRBV30,-,-,TGTGCCTGGAGTGTCCCGACCCGCTCCACCTACGAGCAGTACTTC,CAWSVPTRSTYEQYF
TRBJ1-2,TRBV30,-,-,TGTGCCTGGAGTGGGGGAGCGTCACCTATGAGCTACACCTTC,CAWSGGASPMSYTF
TRBJ2-5,TRBV7-8,-,-,TGTGCCAGCAGCCTCGAGGAAGCACTCGGAGAGACCCAGTACTTC,CASSLEEALGETQYF
TRBJ2-7,TRBV28,-,-,TGTGCCAGCAGTTTAGACAGGCTGAGGTACGAGCAGTACTTC,CASSLDRLRYEQYF
TRBJ2-2,TRBV7-7,-,-,TGTGCCAGCAGCACCAGGGAGGTCGGGGAGCTGTTTTTT,CASSTREVGELFF
TRBJ1-1,TRBV7-9,-,-,TGTGCCAGCAGCCGCCTTGGGGCCGGGACGGACACTGAAGCTTTCTTT,CASSRLGAGTDTEAFF
TRBJ1-1,TRBV19,-,TRBD1,TGTGCCAGTAGTGGGGTGACAGGGGCCACTGAAGCTTTCTTT,CASSGVTGATEAFF
TRBJ2-3,TRBV5-6,-,TRBD2,TGTGCCAGCAGCCTTGGACTAGCGGGGGGTGGCACAGATACGCAGTATTTT,CASSLGLAGGGTDTQYF
TRBJ1-5,TRBV2,-,-,TGTGCCAGCAGGGGAGGGGAGAATCAGCCCCAGCATTTT,CASRGGENQPQHF
TRBJ1-2,TRBV12-3/TRBV12-4,once,-,TGTGCCAGCAGTTCGGGGGAGAACTATGGCTACACCTTC,CASSSGENYGYTF
TRBJ1-5,TRBV30,-,TRBD1,TGTGCCTGGAGTATGACAGGGTATAGCAATCAGCCCCAGCATTTT,CAWSMTGYSNQPQHF
TRBJ1-5,TRBV2,once,-,TGTGCCAGCAGTGGGGGGGAGAATCAGCCCCAGCATTTT,CASSGGENQPQHF
TRBJ1-3,TRBV27,-,-,TGTGCCAGCAGTTTATCGGCGGCAGGGCTTTTCGGAAACACCATATATTTT,CASSLSAAGLFGNTIYF
TRBJ2-1,TRBV2,-,-,TGTGCCACCGGCGAGTCGGTCTACAATGAGCAGTTCTTC,CATGESVYNEQFF
TRBJ1-1,TRBV13,-,-,TGTGCCAGCAGCTCGGACTCCACTGAAGCTTTCTTT,CASSSDSTEAFF
TRBJ2-7,TRBV28,-,TRBD1,TGTGCCAGCAGTCAACCGGGACAGGGGGCCTACGAGCAGTACTTC,CASSQPGQGAYEQYF
TRBJ2-7,TRBV6-5,-,TRBD2,TGTGCCAGCAGGCTAGCGGGAGTCTACGAGCAGTACTTC,CASRLAGVYEQYF
TRBJ2-2,TRBV7-8,once,-,TGTGCCAGCAGCCCCCAAACGAACACCGGGGAGCTGTTTTTT,CASSPQTNTGELFF